These 18 T cell receptor beta chains were sequenced from one sample in a study of cytomegalovirus exposure and HLA in healthy donors. The assay was immunoSEQ multiplex PCR, and TCRdb's table has in-frame clones only and misses some. This table has 45,000 to 65,000 clones, roughly nine tenths appearing once. The specimen sequenced was PBMCs. All receptors come from a woman under 30 in good health and CMV-seropositive.

The chain joins TRBV28 to TRBJ2-7; the match to TRBD1 covers 10 bases. The ends lost 6 bases at V and 0 bases at J; junction bases unmatched: 5. Germline V CDR1 and CDR2: MDHEN, SYDVKM. The CDR3 has 15 amino acids. The chain's CDR3 is CASSRQGAGSYEQYF. The CDR3 DNA sequence: TGTGCCAGCAGCAGACAGGGGGCCGGCTCCTACGAGCAGTACTTC.

This chain connects TRBV28 to TRBJ1-1; possibly TRBD1 for D (5 bases). Between the trimmed V and J ends, which lost 4 bases and 4 bases, there was a span of 10 bases. CDR3 size: 13 residues. Per germline, CDR1 MDHEN and CDR2 SYDVKM. This CDR3 reads CASSSGGFTEAFF. DNA of the CDR3: TGTGCCAGCAGTTCCGGGGGGTTCACTGAAGCTTTCTTT.

V usage is TRBV7-2 and J usage is TRBJ2-1; 7 bases are a match to TRBD1. There are 14 residues in the CDR3. Germline V lookup: CDR1 SGHTA, CDR2 FQGNSA. After removal of 5 bases from V and 2 bases from J, the junction contained 3 bases not matched to a gene. This chain's CDR3 is CASSIGTAYNEQFF. Written as DNA, the CDR3 is TGTGCCAGCAGCATAGGGACAGCCTACAATGAGCAGTTCTTC.

The J gene is TRBJ1-1, the V gene TRBV5-4, with 11 bases lining up with TRBD1. V lost 4 bases, J lost 8 bases, and 4 bases stayed unmatched. This CDR3 is 13 amino acids long. Per the germline V gene, CDR1 is SGHNT and CDR2 is YYREEE (reference sequence). CDR3 coding DNA: TGTGCCAGCAGCAGGGGACAGGGGGGAGAAGCTTTCTTT. Translated, it gives CASSRGQGGEAFF.

V usage is TRBV29-1 and J usage is TRBJ2-6; D not certain. The CDR3 spans 13 residues. V was cut by 4 bases and J by 1 base, with 5 bases left in between. Germline values: CDR1 SQVTM, CDR2 ANQGSEA. In DNA, the CDR3 is TGCAGCGTTGCCCTATCTGGGGCCAACGTCCTGACTTTC. Its translation: CSVALSGANVLTF.

The table lists this clone with a few counts. This rearrangement joins TRBV7-6 to TRBJ2-5, with 8 nucleotides matching TRBD1. The germline gives CDR1 SGHVS, CDR2 FNYEAQ. J lost 6 bases, V lost 1 base, and 4 bases had no gene match. This CDR3 region has 14 residues. The CDR3 reads CASSLGQGAKTQYF. Written as DNA, the CDR3 is TGTGCCAGCAGCTTAGGTCAGGGGGCGAAGACCCAGTACTTC.

This rearrangement joins TRBV7-3 to TRBJ1-2; the match to TRBD1 covers 7 bases. The CDR3 length is 13 residues. CDR1 is SGHTA, CDR2 FQGTGA, per germline. J gave up 8 bases and V 5 bases, and 8 bases lay outside the gene matches. For the CDR3, the DNA is TGTGCCAGCAGCCCGACAGGGCGGGGAGGCTACACCTTC. Its translation is CASSPTGRGGYTF.

The chain carries TRBV4-1 and TRBJ2-1, with unresolved D. The length of the CDR3 is 15 residues. The V gene lost 0 bases and the J gene lost 12 bases, with 18 bases spanning the gap. The germline gives CDR1 MGHRA, CDR2 YSYEKL. CDR3 nucleotide sequence: TGCGCCAGCAGCCAAGACCCCTTCAGACATATCGGGCAGTTCTTC. It yields the protein CASSQDPFRHIGQFF.

CDR3: CAISESRTNPNYGYTF. CDR3 coding DNA: TGTGCCATCAGTGAGTCTCGGACAAATCCTAACTATGGCTACACCTTC. The V call is TRBV10-3, the J call TRBJ1-2; perhaps TRBD1 as D (5 bases). The CDR3 length is 16 residues. Germline V CDR1 and CDR2: ENHRY, SYGVKD. The V and J ends lost 0 bases and 0 bases respectively, with 11 bases between them.

CDR3 DNA sequence: TGTGCCATCCCAGGGTCGGGAGTCAATTCACCCCTCCACTTT. It codes for CAIPGSGVNSPLHF. The J gene is TRBJ1-6, the V gene TRBV7-9; a weak D match, TRBD1 (5 bases). V was shortened by 10 bases and J by 7 bases, with 17 bases between the two germline ends. Per germline, CDR1 SEHNR and CDR2 FQNEAQ (reference sequence). The CDR3 runs to 14 residues.

The chain carries TRBV21-1 and TRBJ1-2; TRBD1 is the table's D call, not checked against the DNA. TRBV21-1 is annotated as a pseudogene. The CDR3 is 12 residues long. The CDR3 loop is CASSKGRTRYTF. CDR3 nucleotide sequence: TGTGCCAGCAGCAAAGGAAGAACACGCTACACCTTC.

This sequence joins TRBV4-3 and TRBJ2-5; weak D call: TRBD1 (6 bases). V lost 1 base and J lost 5, with 11 bases in between. Looked up from germline, CDR1 is LGHNA and CDR2 is YSLEER. This CDR3 has 14 amino acids. The CDR3: CASSQARGRETQYF. For the CDR3, the DNA is TGCGCCAGCAGCCAAGCCAGGGGACGGGAGACCCAGTACTTC.

The chain uses TRBV19 and TRBJ2-2, with 16 bases identical to TRBD2. After removal of 4 bases from V and 4 bases from J, the junction contained 9 bases not matched to a gene. The CDR3 spans 19 residues. CDR1 is LNHDA and CDR2 is SQIVND in the germline V gene (reference sequence). This chain's CDR3 is CASSTGTSGGAGVTGELFF. For the CDR3, the DNA is TGTGCCAGTAGTACCGGGACTAGCGGGGGGGCCGGGGTCACCGGGGAGCTGTTTTTT.

As for this clone: A junction boundary mismatches the germline segment, possibly from a read error. The chain recombines TRBV7-7 with TRBJ2-2; 8 nucleotides match TRBD1. Germline loops: CDR1 SSHAT, CDR2 FNYEAQ (reference sequence). CDR3 length equals 15 residues. In DNA, the CDR3 is TGTGCTAGCAGTCCGGGACAGGCGAACACCGGGGAGCTGTTTTTT. Translating gives CASSPGQANTGELFF.

V is TRBV7-2 and J is TRBJ1-1; 8 nucleotides match TRBD1. The V gene's germline CDR1 is SGHTA and CDR2 FQGNSA. V lost 4 bases to trimming and J lost 0 bases; unmatched junction nucleotides: 4. This CDR3 has 15 amino acids. CDR3 in amino acids: CASSSRTGMNTEAFF. The CDR3 DNA follows: TGTGCCAGCAGCTCGAGGACAGGGATGAACACTGAAGCTTTCTTT. The full variable domain, rest sourced from reference TRBV7-2 and TRBJ1-1, is GAGVSQSPSNKVTEKGKDVELRCDPISGHTALYWYRQSLGQGLEFLIYFQGNSAPDKSGLPSDRFSAERTGGSVSTLTIQRTQQEDSAVYLCASSSRTGMNTEAFFGQGTRLTVV.

The rearrangement links TRBV4-2 to TRBJ1-1; 8 bases map to TRBD1. The CDR3 runs 14 residues. Trimming removed 5 bases from V and 4 bases from J; junction bases left unmatched: 6. Germline values: CDR1 LGHNA, CDR2 YNFKEQ. This CDR3 reads CASSYGQGSTEAFF. DNA of the CDR3: TGTGCCAGCAGCTACGGACAGGGAAGCACTGAAGCTTTCTTT.

This clone was seen a single time. V usage is TRBV6-1 and J usage is TRBJ2-1, with D possibly TRBD1 on 6 matching bases. This CDR3 comprises 15 residues. V lost 2 bases and J 2 bases, leaving 10 bases between the germline ends. Germline V gene data show CDR1 as MNHNS and CDR2 as SASEGT. Here the CDR3 reads CASSERQGTYNEQFF. In DNA form, the CDR3 reads TGTGCCAGCAGTGAACGGCAGGGGACCTACAATGAGCAGTTCTTC.

V is TRBV6-1 and J is TRBJ2-1, with 10 bases identical to TRBD1. The V and J ends lost 1 base and 9 bases, in that order; junction bases with no gene match: 6. Looked up from germline, CDR1 is MNHNS and CDR2 is SASEGT. The CDR3 is 15 residues long. The CDR3 nucleotides read TGTGCCAGCAGTGAAGGGCTCAGGACAGGGGGTGAGCAGTTCTTC. Its translation: CASSEGLRTGGEQFF.